One sample yielded the 22 T cell receptor beta chains listed below, sequenced in a study of T cells after yellow fever vaccination. In TCRdb, the 5' RACE reads were re-called with MiXCR into one record per CDR3 protein. The table has about 210,000 distinct CDR3 sequences, 3.2% seen once. The sample here was CD4+ T cells sorted from PBMCs, taken 10 days after the yellow fever booster vaccination. Receptors were obtained from a man aged 18 to 29 who received the YFV17D yellow fever vaccine.

This clonotype was counted between two and nine times. The chain uses TRBV12-3 or TRBV12-4 and TRBJ1-4; D is unresolved. Trimming removed 3 bases from V and 4 bases from J, with 9 bases in between. The CDR3 has 14 residues. CDR3 amino acids: CASSFKRLNEKLFF. The CDR3 DNA reads as TGTGCCAGCAGTTTTAAGCGACTTAATGAAAAACTGTTTTTT.

The chain couples TRBV11-1 to TRBJ2-1, with TRBD2 matching 8 bases. The germline V gene has CDR1 SGHAT and CDR2 FQDESV (reference sequence). The CDR3 length is 16 residues. The junction had 9 bases not matched to a gene; V was cut back by 0 bases and J by 8 bases. CDR3 protein: CASSLAKSGGADEQFF. CDR3 nucleotide sequence: TGTGCCAGCAGCTTAGCGAAATCGGGGGGGGCTGATGAGCAGTTCTTC.

This clonotype came up a few times. This chain uses TRBV27 with TRBJ2-1; D tentatively fits TRBD1 or TRBD2 (5 bases each). The germline V gene encodes CDR1 MNHEY and CDR2 SMNVEV (reference sequence). The CDR3 covers 13 residues. The V end lost 4 bases, the J end lost 10 bases, and 14 bases lay between the germline ends. In DNA form, the CDR3 reads TGTGCCAGCAGTTCCCAAGATCGGGGCGAGCAGTTCTTC. Its translation is CASSSQDRGEQFF.

This clonotype was counted only a few times. This chain uses TRBV11-2 with TRBJ2-6; 11 nucleotides agree with TRBD1. CDR3 length: 20 amino acids. Germline CDR1 reads SGHAT; CDR2 reads FQNNGV. With V trimmed by 1 base and J by 2 bases, 10 bases remained unmatched. The CDR3 DNA follows: TGTGCCAGCAGCTTAGTAATTGGGACAGGGGGAAAGGCTGGGGCCAACGTCCTGACTTTC. Its protein product is CASSLVIGTGGKAGANVLTF.

The rearrangement uses TRBV9 and TRBJ2-1; D not certain. Trimming pared 0 bases from V and 0 bases from J, leaving 10 bases between. CDR3 length: 16 residues. Germline CDR1 reads SGDLS; CDR2 reads YYNGEE. The CDR3 sequence is CASSVAFGASYNEQFF. CDR3 sequence (DNA): TGTGCCAGCAGCGTAGCTTTCGGCGCCTCCTACAATGAGCAGTTCTTC.

This clonotype has ten or more counts. The chain carries TRBV5-1 and TRBJ1-4, with TRBD1 matching 8 bases. The length of the CDR3 is 14 residues. The germline CDR1 and CDR2 sequences are SGHRS and YFSETQ. Trimming took 3 bases from V and 4 from J; bases not matched to a gene: 2. The CDR3 nucleotides are TGCGCCAGCAGCTCACAGGGGGATAATGAAAAACTGTTTTTT. It specifies CASSSQGDNEKLFF.

This clonotype has ten or more counts. This rearrangement joins TRBV10-3 to TRBJ1-2; tentatively, D is TRBD1 (5 bases). Per the germline V gene, CDR1 is ENHRY and CDR2 is SYGVKD. The ends were cut back, 7 bases at V and 4 bases at J, with 7 bases in the middle. The length of the CDR3 is 11 residues. The CDR3 DNA sequence: TGTGCCATCAAGGGGAGCTATGGCTACACCTTC. As protein: CAIKGSYGYTF.

This clonotype was seen repeatedly, ten times or more. This chain joins TRBV7-9 and TRBJ2-5; D might be TRBD2 (6 bases). The V gene's germline CDR1 is SEHNR and CDR2 FQNEAQ (reference sequence). This CDR3 comprises 15 residues. V was trimmed by 5 bases and J by 2 bases, leaving 15 bases between them. CDR3 nucleotides: TGTGCCAGCAGCCCTGTCGGGAGCATACAAGAGACCCAGTACTTC. It encodes CASSPVGSIQETQYF.

This chain uses TRBV5-1 with TRBJ2-1, with 9 bases that match TRBD2. The CDR3 sequence is 15 residues long. Trimming at V came to 0 bases and at J to 6 bases, leaving 4 bases not matched to a gene. The germline gives CDR1 SGHRS, CDR2 YFSETQ. CDR3 DNA: TGCGCCAGCAGCTTGGGTCTAGCGGGGTTCAATGAGCAGTTCTTC. Translating gives CASSLGLAGFNEQFF.

At least ten counts were recorded for this clonotype. The rearrangement uses TRBV2 and TRBJ1-2; D remains ambiguous. This CDR3 comprises 12 residues. Germline CDR1 and CDR2: SNHLY and FYNNEI. V gave up 3 bases and J gave up 5 bases, with 7 bases separating them. CDR3 DNA sequence: TGTGCCAGCAGTGAGAATGGTTATGGCTACACCTTC. Translated, it gives CASSENGYGYTF.

This clonotype was picked up many times. The CDR3 loop reads CASSAASGGGLGTDTQYF. CDR3 DNA sequence: TGTGCCAGCAGCGCCGCTAGCGGGGGGGGCTTGGGCACAGATACGCAGTATTTT. The rearrangement uses TRBV11-2 and TRBJ2-3, with 12 bases fitting TRBD2. This CDR3 comprises 18 residues. The germline gives CDR1 SGHAT, CDR2 FQNNGV. V dropped 5 bases and J dropped 1; count of bases not matched to a gene: 10. The full variable domain, completed using reference TRBV11-2 and TRBJ2-3, is EAGVAQSPRYKIIEKRQSVAFWCNPISGHATLYWYQQILGQGPKLLIQFQNNGVVDDSQLPKDRFSAERLKGVDSTLKIQPAKLEDSAVYLCASSAASGGGLGTDTQYFGPGTRLTVL.

This clonotype was seen ten or more times. This chain connects TRBV18 to TRBJ2-6; unclear D gene. Germline CDR1 reads KGHSH; CDR2 reads LQKENI. The CDR3 loop spans 17 amino acids. V was pared by 3 bases and J by 4 bases, with 16 bases between. The CDR3 is CASSPTLSPSGANVLTF. The CDR3 DNA reads TGTGCCAGCTCACCCACTCTCTCTCCGTCCGGGGCCAACGTCCTGACTTTC.

This chain links TRBV7-2 with TRBJ2-3, with D perhaps matching TRBD2 (6 bases). This CDR3 is 15 amino acids long. V lost 3 bases to trimming and J lost 4 bases, with 14 bases between them. Germline lookup yields CDR1 SGHTA and CDR2 FQGNSA. CDR3 residues: CASSFLAWGADTQYF. The CDR3 region has the DNA TGTGCCAGCAGCTTTCTGGCGTGGGGGGCAGATACGCAGTATTTT.

There are a few counts of this clonotype. The J gene is TRBJ1-3, the V gene TRBV4-3; D gene ambiguous. The germline CDR1 and CDR2 sequences are LGHNA and YSLEER. Trimming removed 4 bases from V and 0 bases from J, with 7 bases in between. The CDR3 runs 14 residues. CDR3 sequence: CASSRIISGNTIYF. In DNA form, the CDR3 reads TGCGCCAGCAGCCGGATTATCTCTGGAAACACCATATATTTT.

V and J are TRBV9 and TRBJ2-2; TRBD2 agrees at 13 bases. V was clipped by 3 bases and J by 6 bases; unmatched bases: 2. This CDR3 has 15 residues. The germline CDR1 and CDR2 sequences are SGDLS and YYNGEE. The CDR3 sequence: CASSDGTSGAGELFF. The CDR3 coding sequence is TGTGCCAGCAGCGACGGGACTAGCGGGGCCGGGGAGCTGTTTTTT.

This clonotype was counted at least ten times. The V call is TRBV20-1, the J call TRBJ2-3; 7 bases are shared with TRBD2. The J segment lost 3 bases and the V segment lost 4 bases, leaving 7 bases of the junction unmatched. Germline values: CDR1 DFQATT, CDR2 SNEGSKA (reference sequence). This CDR3 region has 14 residues. The CDR3 DNA reads as TGCAGTGCTAACATAGCGGGTCGGACAGATACGCAGTATTTT. Its translation: CSANIAGRTDTQYF.

This clonotype was counted ten times or more. The rearrangement joins TRBV18 to TRBJ2-7; D possibly corresponds to TRBD2 (5 bases). Trimming left V 6 bases short and J 9 bases short, with 15 bases between. CDR1 KGHSH and CDR2 LQKENI come from the germline V gene. The CDR3 sequence is 12 residues long. CDR3 DNA sequence: TGTGCCAGCTCTATCTTAGGAGGCGGGCAGTACTTC. It codes for CASSILGGGQYF.

The chain employs TRBV6-5 and TRBJ1-1, with D unclear. This CDR3 is 13 amino acids long. CDR1 is MNHEY and CDR2 is SVGAGI in the germline V gene. The V end was cut by 6 bases, the J end by 10 bases, with 18 bases between. CDR3 in DNA: TGTGCCAGCAGAAACGTAGGTGAAGGAATAGCTTTCTTT. This translates into CASRNVGEGIAFF.

The CDR3 region is CASSMTPSDTQYF. The CDR3 DNA sequence: TGTGCCAGCAGCATGACACCTTCAGATACGCAGTATTTT. This sequence joins TRBV5-4 and TRBJ2-3, with unresolved D. The V and J ends lost 4 bases and 4 bases respectively, with 10 bases between them. The CDR3 consists of 13 residues. The germline V gene encodes CDR1 SGHNT and CDR2 YYREEE (reference sequence).

This clonotype has just a few counts. The genes are TRBV5-6 and TRBJ1-5; no reliable D call. Germline V gives CDR1 SGHDT, CDR2 YYEEEE. The CDR3 is 14 residues long. V gave up 4 bases and J gave up 3 bases, with 11 bases separating them. The DNA for the CDR3 is TGTGCCAGCAGCCAGAATCAGGCCAATCAGCCCCAGCATTTT. This translates into CASSQNQANQPQHF.

The sample holds many counts of this clonotype. The rearrangement uses TRBV5-1 and TRBJ1-1, with 7 bases that match TRBD1. The CDR3 consists of 14 residues. Per germline, CDR1 SGHRS and CDR2 YFSETQ. The trim removed 0 bases at V and 1 base at J, leaving 0 bases unmatched. This chain's CDR3 is CASSLGDRNTEAFF. The CDR3 bases are TGCGCCAGCAGCTTGGGGGACAGGAACACTGAAGCTTTCTTT.

This clonotype showed up many times. This sequence joins TRBV7-8 and TRBJ2-7; 7 nucleotides agree with TRBD2. Unmatched junction bases numbered 6, after V lost 0 bases and J lost 7 bases. The CDR3 length is 14 residues. Germline loops: CDR1 SGHVS, CDR2 FQNEAQ. The CDR3 spells CASSLAGTSVEQYV. Here the CDR3 DNA reads TGTGCCAGCAGCTTAGCGGGTACTAGCGTAGAGCAGTACGTC.